Listed here are 30 T cell receptor beta chains from one sample, sequenced in a study of PD-1 blockade in mismatch repair-deficient tumors. Produced via immunoSEQ multiplex PCR; TCRdb's table is partial and in-frame only. The top ten hold over 11% of the sample, which has under 75,000 clones, more than 70% seen once. Sequencing used peripheral blood, obtained 52 weeks after starting pembrolizumab. Source of these receptors: an adult with mismatch repair-deficient cancer.

The rearrangement uses TRBV15 and TRBJ2-7; D not certain. CDR3 size: 17 residues. V was cut by 0 bases and J by 1 base, with 16 bases left in between. Germline V gene sequence: CDR1 LNHNV, CDR2 YYDKDF (reference sequence). For the CDR3, the DNA is TGTGCCACCAGCAGAGAGAGCCTTAGTAGTTTGTCCTACGAGCAGTACTTC. This codes for CATSRESLSSLSYEQYF.

This clone is a singleton in its sample. The chain combines TRBV11-2 with TRBJ2-1, with 10 bases matching TRBD2. Germline loops: CDR1 SGHAT, CDR2 FQNNGV. Germline trimming cut 4 bases from V and 5 bases from J; bases unmatched to any gene: 2. This CDR3 contains 14 residues. CDR3 sequence: CASSSSGRDNEQFF. The CDR3 bases are TGTGCCAGCAGCTCGAGCGGGAGGGACAATGAGCAGTTCTTC.

This clone has just a few counts. V and J are TRBV11-3 and TRBJ2-1; TRBD1 might be the D (5 bases). The germline V gene has CDR1 SGHNT and CDR2 YENEEA. The CDR3 contains 13 residues. V shed 5 bases and J shed 4 bases, with 9 bases lying between them. The CDR3, as DNA: TGTGCCAGCAGCCCAAGACAGTACAATGAGCAGTTCTTC. It yields the protein CASSPRQYNEQFF.

This rearrangement joins TRBV4-1 to TRBJ2-6; D is unresolved. Germline lookup yields CDR1 MGHRA and CDR2 YSYEKL. There are 14 residues in the CDR3. V lost 6 bases and J 7 bases, leaving 13 bases between the germline ends. The CDR3 here is CASRNIPVANVLTF. The CDR3, as DNA: TGCGCCAGCAGAAACATACCGGTAGCCAACGTCCTGACTTTC.

J is TRBJ2-7 and V is TRBV30; TRBD1 matches 8 bases. Germline lookup yields CDR1 GTSNPN and CDR2 SVGIG (reference sequence). The V and J ends lost 2 bases and 9 bases, in that order; junction bases with no gene match: 6. CDR3 length equals 12 residues. The CDR3 protein is CAWSLLTGGQYF. CDR3 nucleotides: TGTGCCTGGAGTCTACTTACAGGGGGGCAGTACTTC. Combining the CDR3 with reference TRBV30 and TRBJ2-7 gives the whole variable domain SQTIHQWPATLVQPVGSPLSLECTVEGTSNPNLYWYRQAAGRGLQLLFYSVGIGQISSEVPQNLSASRPQDRQFILSSKKLLLSDSGFYLCAWSLLTGGQYFGPGTRLTVT.

This sequence joins TRBV13 and TRBJ2-3, with a possible D match to TRBD1 (6 bases). There are 17 residues in the CDR3. Trimming removed 5 bases from V and 1 base from J, with 19 bases in between. Germline V gene data show CDR1 as PRHDT and CDR2 as FYEKMQ (reference sequence). The CDR3 DNA reads as TGTGCCAGCAGCCCCAACACCAGGGGATGGGGCACAGATACGCAGTATTTT. It is translated as CASSPNTRGWGTDTQYF.

In its sample, this clone was seen once. The chain links TRBV6-5 to TRBJ2-1; tentative D call: TRBD2 (5 bases). The germline V and J ends were trimmed by 2 bases and 10 bases, with 15 bases remaining between them. This CDR3 contains 14 residues. Germline assignment: CDR1 MNHEY and CDR2 SVGAGI. For the CDR3, the DNA is TGTGCCAGCAGTTACACCCGGGAATGGATCGAGCAGTTCTTC. Amino acids: CASSYTREWIEQFF.

This chain joins TRBV11-3 and TRBJ2-7; perhaps TRBD1 as D (6 bases). CDR1 and CDR2 from the germline V gene are SGHNT and YENEEA. Trimming stripped 0 bases from V and 6 bases from J, with 9 bases between. This CDR3 comprises 13 residues. CDR3 residues: CASSLEWTVEQYF. CDR3 DNA: TGTGCCAGCAGCTTAGAATGGACAGTCGAGCAGTACTTC.

The V gene is TRBV2, the J gene TRBJ1-5; 12 nucleotides agree with TRBD1. V was clipped by 8 bases and J by 9 bases; unmatched bases: 26. CDR3 length: 20 residues. Germline CDR1 SNHLY, CDR2 FYNNEI. CDR3 sequence (DNA): TGTGCCAGCTCTGGAGTGGGACTTAGCCGGGACAGGGGGCAAATCGTGCCCCAGCATTTT. Amino acid sequence: CASSGVGLSRDRGQIVPQHF.

The rearrangement joins TRBV27 to TRBJ2-6, with D tentatively TRBD2 (5 bases). Germline CDR1 is MNHEY and CDR2 is SMNVEV (reference sequence). The CDR3 is made up of 15 amino acids. Trimming removed 2 bases from V and 2 bases from J, with 7 bases in between. The CDR3 coding sequence is TGTGCCAGCAGTTTAGCGAGGGCTGGGGCCAACGTCCTGACTTTC. Its protein product is CASSLARAGANVLTF.

The chain couples TRBV5-1 to TRBJ2-5; D possibly corresponds to TRBD2 (5 bases). Trimming removed 1 base from V and 5 bases from J, with 12 bases in between. The length of the CDR3 is 14 residues. Germline CDR1 and CDR2: SGHRS and YFSETQ. CDR3 nucleotide sequence: TGCGCCAGCAGCTTGCAGCCGGGGTCGGAGACCCAGTACTTC. Protein: CASSLQPGSETQYF.

This chain joins TRBV6-6 and TRBJ1-5; no reliable D call. CDR3 length: 13 amino acids. The V end was cut by 7 bases, the J end by 5 bases, with 12 bases between. Germline V gene lookup returns CDR1 MNHNY and CDR2 SVGAGI (reference sequence). The CDR3 bases are TGTGCCAGCACCCCCTTCCCGGATCAGCCCCAGCATTTT. This sequence encodes CASTPFPDQPQHF.

This rearrangement joins TRBV27 to TRBJ2-1; the match to TRBD1 covers 7 bases. The germline CDR1 and CDR2 sequences are MNHEY and SMNVEV (reference sequence). CDR3 length: 14 residues. J gave up 2 bases and V 6 bases, and 4 bases lay outside the gene matches. The CDR3 DNA reads TGTGCCAGCAGGGGACAGCCGGCCTACAATGAGCAGTTCTTC. It yields the protein CASRGQPAYNEQFF.

The V gene is TRBV9, the J gene TRBJ2-7, with D tentatively TRBD2 (6 bases). Germline CDR1 SGDLS, CDR2 YYNGEE. The ends were cut back, 0 bases at V and 7 bases at J, with 17 bases in the middle. The length of the CDR3 is 15 residues. CDR3: CASSVGLAVTEEQYF. The CDR3 DNA reads TGTGCCAGCAGCGTAGGATTAGCGGTGACAGAAGAGCAGTACTTC.

This chain connects TRBV27 to TRBJ1-4; D remains unclear. The V end was cut by 1 base, the J end by 7 bases, with 10 bases between. Germline assignment: CDR1 MNHEY and CDR2 SMNVEV (reference sequence). CDR3 length: 14 residues. The CDR3, as DNA: TGTGCCAGCAGTTTATGGGGAAGCGGTGAAAAACTGTTTTTT. This gives the protein CASSLWGSGEKLFF.

J is TRBJ2-1 and V is TRBV5-1; 9 bases fit TRBD2. J was trimmed by 1 base and V by 4 bases; bases with no gene match: 6. CDR3 length: 16 amino acids. Germline lookup yields CDR1 SGHRS and CDR2 YFSETQ. The CDR3 DNA reads TGCGCCAGCAGCCTTCTCACTAGCGGGTCCTACAATGAGCAGTTCTTC. Translation: CASSLLTSGSYNEQFF.

The J gene is TRBJ2-2, the V gene TRBV28, with D uncertain. Germline-derived CDR1 and CDR2 are MDHEN and SYDVKM. With 1 base removed from V and 6 bases from J, the gap between germline ends came to 0 bases. The CDR3 length is 11 residues. The CDR3 DNA follows: TGTGCCAGCAGTTTATCCGGGGAGCTGTTTTTT. The encoded protein is CASSLSGELFF. The whole variable domain, filled in from reference TRBV28 and TRBJ2-2, reads DVKVTQSSRYLVKRTGEKVFLECVQDMDHENMFWYRQDPGLGLRLIYFSYDVKMKEKGDIPEGYSVSREKKERFSLILESASTNQTSMYLCASSLSGELFFGEGSRLTVL.

J is TRBJ2-2 and V is TRBV4-2; 7 bases fit TRBD2. V lost 0 bases to trimming and J lost 2 bases; unmatched junction nucleotides: 3. The CDR3 contains 16 residues. Germline lookup yields CDR1 LGHNA and CDR2 YNFKEQ. CDR3 sequence: CASSQETSYNTGELFF. The DNA for the CDR3 is TGTGCCAGCAGCCAAGAGACTAGCTATAACACCGGGGAGCTGTTTTTT.

The chain is built from TRBV27 and TRBJ2-7; weak D call: TRBD1 (7 bases). V was clipped by 5 bases and J by 2 bases, with 19 bases between them. The germline V gene has CDR1 MNHEY and CDR2 SMNVEV (reference sequence). The CDR3 consists of 16 residues. CDR3 loop: CASSPRQGLGTYEQYF. CDR3 nucleotides: TGTGCCAGCAGTCCGCGACAGGGACTGGGAACCTACGAGCAGTACTTC.

V usage is TRBV27 and J usage is TRBJ2-1; 11 bases are shared with TRBD1. This CDR3 is 20 amino acids long. After removal of 3 bases from V and 8 bases from J, the junction contained 21 bases not matched to a gene. CDR1 and CDR2 (germline): MNHEY, SMNVEV (reference sequence). This chain's CDR3 is CASSFFGQGAGLAMGDEQFF. CDR3 in DNA: TGTGCCAGCAGTTTCTTCGGACAGGGGGCTGGGCTAGCCATGGGGGATGAGCAGTTCTTC.

The rearrangement links TRBV13 to TRBJ2-7; a weak D match, TRBD1 (6 bases). From germline, CDR1 is PRHDT and CDR2 FYEKMQ (reference sequence). The CDR3 covers 17 residues. V was clipped by 3 bases and J by 0 bases, with 18 bases between them. CDR3 sequence (DNA): TGTGCCAGCAGCTTGGGACGTAGGGGACACAGCTCCTACGAGCAGTACTTC. This translates into CASSLGRRGHSSYEQYF.

The gene calls are TRBV29-1 and TRBJ2-2, with 9 positions matching TRBD1. This CDR3 contains 13 residues. Germline V gene sequence: CDR1 SQVTM, CDR2 ANQGSEA. J was trimmed by 3 bases and V by 7 bases; bases with no gene match: 3. The CDR3 coding sequence is TGCAGCGCACAGGGGGCAGACACCGGGGAGCTGTTTTTT. Amino acids: CSAQGADTGELFF.

The J gene is TRBJ2-1, the V gene TRBV27; 8 positions agree with TRBD2. J gave up 5 bases and V 4 bases, and 4 bases lay outside the gene matches. Per germline, CDR1 MNHEY and CDR2 SMNVEV (reference sequence). This CDR3 spans 14 amino acids. Here the CDR3 reads CASSYVAGHNEQFF. The CDR3 nucleotides are TGTGCCAGCAGTTATGTAGCGGGACACAATGAGCAGTTCTTC.

The V call is TRBV6-1, the J call TRBJ1-5; D unresolved. The CDR3 length is 14 residues. The V and J ends lost 2 bases and 5 bases respectively, with 10 bases between them. Germline-derived CDR1 and CDR2 are MNHNS and SASEGT. The CDR3 DNA reads as TGTGCCAGCAGTGAACAGAGGAATCATCAGCCCCAGCATTTT. The encoded protein is CASSEQRNHQPQHF.

This chain uses TRBV5-4 with TRBJ2-5; 10 bases are a match to TRBD1. This CDR3 is built from 14 residues. The ends lost 4 bases at V and 4 bases at J; junction bases unmatched: 4. The germline V gene encodes CDR1 SGHNT and CDR2 YYREEE (reference sequence). The CDR3 DNA reads TGTGCCAGCAGCGGGACAGGGGTCCCAGAGACCCAGTACTTC. It encodes CASSGTGVPETQYF.

The chain combines TRBV6-1 with TRBJ2-7; D tentatively reads TRBD1 or TRBD2 (5 bases each). The CDR3 runs 15 residues. V dropped 0 bases and J dropped 2 bases, with 11 bases sitting between them. Per the germline V gene, CDR1 is MNHNS and CDR2 is SASEGT. DNA for the CDR3: TGTGCCAGCAGTGAAGCCGGGACCGATCCCTACGAGCAGTACTTC. Protein sequence: CASSEAGTDPYEQYF.

This chain uses TRBV28 with TRBJ2-3; 7 bases agree with TRBD2. V dropped 3 bases and J dropped 5; count of bases not matched to a gene: 11. The V gene's germline CDR1 is MDHEN and CDR2 SYDVKM. This CDR3 is 16 amino acids long. The CDR3 DNA sequence: TGTGCCAGCAGTTTTTCCTCCTTAGCGGGCTTAGATACGCAGTATTTT. It codes for CASSFSSLAGLDTQYF.

This clone was seen once. The V and J genes are TRBV5-8 and TRBJ2-2; TRBD1 agrees at 8 bases. The CDR3 is 17 amino acids. With 5 bases clipped from V and 1 base from J, the junction kept 10 bases outside the gene matches. The V gene's germline CDR1 is SGHTS and CDR2 YDEGEE. This CDR3 is CASRLLPGTGNTGELFF. CDR3 bases: TGTGCCAGCAGATTACTCCCCGGGACAGGGAACACCGGGGAGCTGTTTTTT.

This clone appeared once. The chain combines TRBV6-5 with TRBJ2-5, with a possible D match to TRBD1 (5 bases). CDR1 is MNHEY, CDR2 SVGAGI, per germline. The CDR3 sequence is 13 residues long. V lost 5 bases to trimming and J lost 6 bases, with 13 bases between them. CDR3 bases: TGTGCCAGCAGTCCAGGGTTAGGAAAGACCCAGTACTTC. As protein: CASSPGLGKTQYF.

V is TRBV5-1 and J is TRBJ1-1, with TRBD1 matching 8 bases. The CDR3 runs to 16 residues. Germline CDR1 and CDR2: SGHRS and YFSETQ. The trim removed 2 bases at V and 2 bases at J, leaving 8 bases unmatched. CDR3 DNA: TGCGCCAGCAGCTTCTCTCCAGGGGGCGGAAACACTGAAGCTTTCTTT. This sequence encodes CASSFSPGGGNTEAFF.